The rows below give T cell receptor beta chains drawn from one sample of a study of shared clonotypes between healthy human individuals. Generated by immunoSEQ multiplex PCR, the TCRdb table keeps only in-frame clones and is missing some. The table includes a few million clones, 80% to 95% detected once. The specimen was naive CD4+ T cells from PBMCs. These receptors were taken from a man younger than 35 in good health. Some clones in this sample may be carry-over from other donors' samples. The CDR3 runs from the conserved cysteine through the conserved F or W. D genes are given only for firm matches. The size entry is marked missing in some rows and otherwise reads once, few, many or a size class.

cdr3_aa: CASSYSGRGATGELFF
cdr3_nt: TGTGCCAGCAGTTACTCGGGCCGGGGGGCCACCGGGGAGCTGTTTTTT
clone_size: .
v_call: TRBV6-5
j_call: TRBJ2-2
cdr3_length: 16
d_call: .

cdr3_aa: CASGLARKETQYF
cdr3_nt: TGTGCCAGCGGCTTAGCCAGAAAAGAGACCCAGTACTTC
clone_size: once
v_call: TRBV7-2
j_call: TRBJ2-5
cdr3_length: 13
d_call: .

cdr3_aa: CASSLSGSPLHEQFF
cdr3_nt: TGTGCCAGCAGCTTAAGCGGGTCGCCTCTTCATGAGCAGTTCTTC
clone_size: .
v_call: TRBV5-4
j_call: TRBJ2-1
cdr3_length: 15
d_call: .

cdr3_aa: CSVEGGKYF
cdr3_nt: TGCAGCGTTGAAGGGGGCAAGTATTTT
clone_size: .
v_call: TRBV29-1
j_call: TRBJ2-3
cdr3_length: 9
d_call: .

cdr3_aa: CASSERQGNSDTQYF
cdr3_nt: TGTGCCAGCTCCGAACGACAGGGGAACTCAGATACGCAGTATTTT
clone_size: .
v_call: TRBV18
j_call: TRBJ2-3
cdr3_length: 15
d_call: TRBD1

cdr3_aa: CASSHQWAGDTDTQYF
cdr3_nt: TGCGCCAGCAGCCACCAGTGGGCGGGAGACACAGATACGCAGTATTTT
clone_size: .
v_call: TRBV4-1
j_call: TRBJ2-3
cdr3_length: 16
d_call: TRBD2

cdr3_aa: CASSISPSTSGEQFF
cdr3_nt: TGTGCCAGCAGCATTAGCCCCTCGACTAGCGGTGAGCAGTTCTTC
clone_size: .
v_call: TRBV9
j_call: TRBJ2-1
cdr3_length: 15
d_call: TRBD2

cdr3_aa: CASSVRDGYHEQYF
cdr3_nt: TGTGCCAGCAGCGTTAGGGACGGCTACCACGAGCAGTACTTC
clone_size: .
v_call: TRBV9
j_call: TRBJ2-7
cdr3_length: 14
d_call: .

cdr3_aa: CAISEGTSGINEQFF
cdr3_nt: TGTGCCATCAGTGAGGGGACTAGCGGGATAAATGAGCAGTTCTTC
clone_size: .
v_call: TRBV10-3
j_call: TRBJ2-1
cdr3_length: 15
d_call: TRBD2

cdr3_aa: CASRLGRSNNEKLFF
cdr3_nt: TGTGCCAGCAGGTTGGGACGGAGCAATAATGAAAAACTGTTTTTT
clone_size: .
v_call: TRBV2
j_call: TRBJ1-4
cdr3_length: 15
d_call: .

cdr3_aa: CAISQGGTEAFF
cdr3_nt: TGTGCCATCAGTCAGGGAGGCACTGAAGCTTTCTTT
clone_size: .
v_call: TRBV10-3
j_call: TRBJ1-1
cdr3_length: 12
d_call: .

cdr3_aa: CASSYSVAGVVEQYF
cdr3_nt: TGTGCCAGCAGTTACTCGGTAGCGGGAGTGGTCGAGCAGTACTTC
clone_size: .
v_call: TRBV6-5
j_call: TRBJ2-7
cdr3_length: 15
d_call: TRBD2

cdr3_aa: CASSLYKSGYTF
cdr3_nt: TGTGCCAGCAGCTTATATAAGAGCGGCTACACCTTC
clone_size: .
v_call: TRBV7-2
j_call: TRBJ1-2
cdr3_length: 12
d_call: .

cdr3_aa: CASTLRRALAGAGNEQFF
cdr3_nt: TGCGCCAGCACCTTAAGAAGGGCCCTAGCGGGAGCCGGCAATGAGCAGTTCTTC
clone_size: once
v_call: TRBV4-3
j_call: TRBJ2-1
cdr3_length: 18
d_call: TRBD2

cdr3_aa: CASSSGQLNTEAFF
cdr3_nt: TGTGCCAGCTCATCCGGACAGCTGAACACTGAAGCTTTCTTT
clone_size: .
v_call: TRBV18
j_call: TRBJ1-1
cdr3_length: 14
d_call: .

cdr3_aa: CASSLDTTGPGYTF
cdr3_nt: TGCGCCAGCAGCTTGGATACTACAGGGCCTGGCTACACCTTC
clone_size: .
v_call: TRBV5-1
j_call: TRBJ1-2
cdr3_length: 14
d_call: .

cdr3_aa: CASRGTADSTDTQYF
cdr3_nt: TGTGCCAGCAGGGGCACCGCGGATAGCACAGATACGCAGTATTTT
clone_size: .
v_call: TRBV5-4
j_call: TRBJ2-3
cdr3_length: 15
d_call: .

cdr3_aa: CASRAGRGDTEAFF
cdr3_nt: TGTGCCAGCAGAGCGGGGCGGGGTGACACTGAAGCTTTCTTT
clone_size: .
v_call: TRBV27
j_call: TRBJ1-1
cdr3_length: 14
d_call: .

cdr3_aa: CASRKSAGSYNEQFF
cdr3_nt: TGTGCCAGCAGAAAGAGCGCGGGGTCGTACAATGAGCAGTTCTTC
clone_size: .
v_call: TRBV28
j_call: TRBJ2-1
cdr3_length: 15
d_call: .

cdr3_aa: CAGSDGPEAFF
cdr3_nt: TGTGCAGGATCAGACGGCCCTGAAGCTTTCTTT
clone_size: .
v_call: TRBV28
j_call: TRBJ1-1
cdr3_length: 11
d_call: .

cdr3_aa: CASSPGTSGRKETQYF
cdr3_nt: TGTGCCAGCTCACCAGGGACTAGCGGGAGGAAAGAGACCCAGTACTTC
clone_size: .
v_call: TRBV18
j_call: TRBJ2-5
cdr3_length: 16
d_call: TRBD2

cdr3_aa: CATSRVVYGTGEETQYF
cdr3_nt: TGTGCCACCAGCAGAGTGGTTTACGGGACAGGGGAAGAGACCCAGTACTTC
clone_size: .
v_call: TRBV15
j_call: TRBJ2-5
cdr3_length: 17
d_call: TRBD1

cdr3_aa: CASRWIGARVTQYF
cdr3_nt: TGTGCCAGCAGGTGGATCGGGGCCAGGGTGACCCAGTACTTC
clone_size: .
v_call: TRBV2
j_call: TRBJ2-5
cdr3_length: 14
d_call: .

cdr3_aa: CSVGEHRTLYEQYF
cdr3_nt: TGCAGCGTTGGCGAACACAGGACCCTCTACGAGCAGTACTTC
clone_size: .
v_call: TRBV29-1
j_call: TRBJ2-7
cdr3_length: 14
d_call: .

cdr3_aa: CAVDRYSYGYTF
cdr3_nt: TGTGCCGTGGACAGGTATAGCTATGGCTACACCTTC
clone_size: .
v_call: TRBV30
j_call: TRBJ1-2
cdr3_length: 12
d_call: TRBD1

cdr3_aa: CASSLGGGLANYNEQFF
cdr3_nt: TGCGCCAGCAGCTTGGGTGGGGGACTAGCGAACTACAATGAGCAGTTCTTC
clone_size: .
v_call: TRBV5-1
j_call: TRBJ2-1
cdr3_length: 17
d_call: TRBD2

cdr3_aa: CASSLVSGTWTEAFF
cdr3_nt: TGCGCCAGCAGCTTGGTCTCTGGGACCTGGACTGAAGCTTTCTTT
clone_size: .
v_call: TRBV5-1
j_call: TRBJ1-1
cdr3_length: 15
d_call: .

cdr3_aa: CASSLSINSPLHF
cdr3_nt: TGTGCCAGCAGCTTAAGTATTAATTCACCCCTCCACTTT
clone_size: once
v_call: TRBV7-3
j_call: TRBJ1-6
cdr3_length: 13
d_call: .

cdr3_aa: CASSLGQGETEAFF
cdr3_nt: TGTGCCAGCAGCTTGGGGCAGGGGGAAACTGAAGCTTTCTTT
clone_size: .
v_call: TRBV5-4
j_call: TRBJ1-1
cdr3_length: 14
d_call: TRBD1

cdr3_aa: CASSEGQGGNTIYF
cdr3_nt: TGTGCCAGCAGCGAGGGACAGGGAGGAAACACCATATATTTT
clone_size: once
v_call: TRBV2
j_call: TRBJ1-3
cdr3_length: 14
d_call: TRBD1

cdr3_aa: CASRNQGAVVEKLFF
cdr3_nt: TGTGCCAGCAGAAACCAGGGGGCTGTAGTTGAAAAACTGTTTTTT
clone_size: .
v_call: TRBV28
j_call: TRBJ1-4
cdr3_length: 15
d_call: TRBD1

cdr3_aa: CASTLKRTNYEQYF
cdr3_nt: TGTGCCAGCACCTTAAAGCGGACCAACTACGAGCAGTACTTC
clone_size: .
v_call: TRBV7-6
j_call: TRBJ2-7
cdr3_length: 14
d_call: .

cdr3_aa: CASSETGGRSHPYEQYF
cdr3_nt: TGTGCCAGCAGTGAAACCGGCGGCAGGTCCCACCCCTACGAGCAGTACTTC
clone_size: .
v_call: TRBV25-1
j_call: TRBJ2-7
cdr3_length: 17
d_call: .

cdr3_aa: CASSSTRTPNFHEQYF
cdr3_nt: TGTGCCAGCAGCTCAACCCGGACACCGAACTTCCACGAGCAGTACTTC
clone_size: .
v_call: TRBV7-8
j_call: TRBJ2-7
cdr3_length: 16
d_call: .

cdr3_aa: CASSSKGTGSTYEQYF
cdr3_nt: TGCGCCAGCAGCTCGAAAGGGACGGGCTCTACGTACGAGCAGTACTTC
clone_size: .
v_call: TRBV5-1
j_call: TRBJ2-7
cdr3_length: 16
d_call: .

cdr3_aa: CASSTGSTNEKLFF
cdr3_nt: TGTGCCAGCAGCACAGGGTCAACTAATGAAAAACTGTTTTTT
clone_size: .
v_call: TRBV6-1
j_call: TRBJ1-4
cdr3_length: 14
d_call: .

cdr3_aa: CASSLAQSLTEAFF
cdr3_nt: TGTGCCAGCAGCCTGGCGCAATCATTAACTGAAGCTTTCTTT
clone_size: .
v_call: TRBV7-9
j_call: TRBJ1-1
cdr3_length: 14
d_call: .

cdr3_aa: CASSPAAVSYEQYF
cdr3_nt: TGTGCCAGCAGCCCAGCGGCGGTCTCCTACGAGCAGTACTTC
clone_size: .
v_call: TRBV11-3
j_call: TRBJ2-7
cdr3_length: 14
d_call: .

cdr3_aa: CASSPAGGHNYEQYF
cdr3_nt: TGTGCCAGCAGCCCGGCCGGGGGACACAACTACGAGCAGTACTTC
clone_size: .
v_call: TRBV9
j_call: TRBJ2-7
cdr3_length: 15
d_call: .

cdr3_aa: CASRGRNIQYF
cdr3_nt: TGTGCCAGCAGGGGACGAAACATTCAGTACTTC
clone_size: .
v_call: TRBV6-1
j_call: TRBJ2-4
cdr3_length: 11
d_call: .

cdr3_aa: CASSLIPGGDEQYF
cdr3_nt: TGTGCCAGCAGCTTAATCCCAGGGGGCGACGAGCAGTACTTC
clone_size: once
v_call: TRBV7-3
j_call: TRBJ2-7
cdr3_length: 14
d_call: TRBD1

cdr3_aa: CASSPPGGDRGYTF
cdr3_nt: TGTGCCAGCAGCCCCCCGGGGGGGGATCGAGGCTACACCTTC
clone_size: .
v_call: TRBV11-2
j_call: TRBJ1-2
cdr3_length: 14
d_call: .

cdr3_aa: CASSLGERGNEQFF
cdr3_nt: TGTGCCAGCAGCTTGGGGGAGAGGGGGAATGAGCAGTTCTTC
clone_size: .
v_call: TRBV9
j_call: TRBJ2-1
cdr3_length: 14
d_call: .

cdr3_aa: CATSKGLAGDTQYF
cdr3_nt: TGTGCCACCAGCAAAGGACTAGCGGGGGATACGCAGTATTTT
clone_size: .
v_call: TRBV15
j_call: TRBJ2-3
cdr3_length: 14
d_call: TRBD2

cdr3_aa: CASRRREGLGELFF
cdr3_nt: TGCGCCAGCAGAAGGCGGGAGGGCCTCGGGGAGCTGTTTTTT
clone_size: .
v_call: TRBV5-1
j_call: TRBJ2-2
cdr3_length: 14
d_call: TRBD2

cdr3_aa: CASSPRRGEKLFF
cdr3_nt: TGTGCCAGCAGCCCTCGACGTGGTGAAAAACTGTTTTTT
clone_size: .
v_call: TRBV6-6
j_call: TRBJ1-4
cdr3_length: 13
d_call: .

cdr3_aa: CASSPRTDTDTQYF
cdr3_nt: TGTGCCAGCAGCCCCCGGACAGATACAGATACGCAGTATTTT
clone_size: .
v_call: TRBV7-3
j_call: TRBJ2-3
cdr3_length: 14
d_call: .

cdr3_aa: CASSLALGGASNQPQHF
cdr3_nt: TGTGCCAGCAGCTTAGCGCTGGGGGGGGCAAGCAATCAGCCCCAGCATTTT
clone_size: .
v_call: TRBV7-8
j_call: TRBJ1-5
cdr3_length: 17
d_call: .

cdr3_aa: CASSPSGSDPEQFF
cdr3_nt: TGTGCCAGCAGCCCGAGCGGGAGCGATCCTGAGCAGTTCTTC
clone_size: .
v_call: TRBV5-4
j_call: TRBJ2-1
cdr3_length: 14
d_call: TRBD2

cdr3_aa: CASSRGIENEQFF
cdr3_nt: TGTGCCAGCAGCCGCGGGATCGAAAATGAGCAGTTCTTC
clone_size: .
v_call: TRBV7-3
j_call: TRBJ2-1
cdr3_length: 13
d_call: .